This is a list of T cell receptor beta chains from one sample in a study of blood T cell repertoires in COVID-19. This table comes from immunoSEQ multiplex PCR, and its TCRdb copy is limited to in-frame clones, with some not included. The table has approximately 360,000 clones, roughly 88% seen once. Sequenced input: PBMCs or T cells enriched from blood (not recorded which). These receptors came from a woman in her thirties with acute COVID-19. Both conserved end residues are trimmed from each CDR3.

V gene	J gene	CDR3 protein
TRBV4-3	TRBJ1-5	ASSAVGGSNQPQH
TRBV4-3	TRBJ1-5	ASSQDGVGGQPQH
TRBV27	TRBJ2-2	ASRDRVINGELF
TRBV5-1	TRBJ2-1	ASSLGGTSGGNNEQF
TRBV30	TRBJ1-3	AWSVRGQASSGNTIY
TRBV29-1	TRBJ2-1	SVERRGDYNEQF
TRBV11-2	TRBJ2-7	ASSLAGAYEQY
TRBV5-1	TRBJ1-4	ASTRGGPTNEKLF
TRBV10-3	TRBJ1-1	AISSQGGSTEAF
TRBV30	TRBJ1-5	AWSTQGGQPQH
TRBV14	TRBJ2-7	ASSQGTGEQY
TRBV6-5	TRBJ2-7	ASRNQGAFVHEQY
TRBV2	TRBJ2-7	ASSERGGGYEQY
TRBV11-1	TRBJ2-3	ASTWTGVDTQY
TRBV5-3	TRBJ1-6	ARSPRTGQDNSPLH
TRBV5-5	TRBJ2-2	ASSGGTGTVAGELF
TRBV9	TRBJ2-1	ASSSRTGEAWQF
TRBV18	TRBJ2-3	ASSPLQDQVDTQY
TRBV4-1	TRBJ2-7	ASSQEPQQGTPYEQY
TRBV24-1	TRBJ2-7	ATSGQGDLYEQY
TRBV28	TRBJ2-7	ASSWDSGPIYEQY
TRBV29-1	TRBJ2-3	SVVGGLGQRTDTQY
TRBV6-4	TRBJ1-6	ASSDHRGYNSPLH
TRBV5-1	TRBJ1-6	ASSVQGVNSPLH
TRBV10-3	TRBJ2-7	AISEGQGRYEQY
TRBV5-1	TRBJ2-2	ASSPGEGTNTGELF
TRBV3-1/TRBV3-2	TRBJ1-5	ASSQGAGNQPQH
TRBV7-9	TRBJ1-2	ASSLREDNLGYT
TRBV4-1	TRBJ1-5	ASSQELSPSNQPQH
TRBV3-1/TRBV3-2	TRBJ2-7	ASSQDSKGWGEQY
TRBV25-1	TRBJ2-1	ASSVGTAEQF
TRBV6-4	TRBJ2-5	ASPDRGRETQY
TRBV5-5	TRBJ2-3	ASSHYSGATDTQY
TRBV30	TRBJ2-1	AWSGRGGSYNEQF
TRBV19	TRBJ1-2	ASSARGDALYGYT
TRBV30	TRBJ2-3	AWTSGSTDTQY
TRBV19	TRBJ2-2	ASSSGGTGELF
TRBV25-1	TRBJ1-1	ASSVVGRGMNTEAF